This passage covers 20 T cell receptor beta chains from one sample sequenced in a study of blood T cells in healthy people across ages. Together with a sample-barcoded 5' primer, a J-beta primer mix was included in a second PCR lasting about 7 to 12 cycles. Each CDR3 protein gets one entry after TCRdb re-called the 5' RACE reads with MiXCR. The repertoire holds 850,000 to 1,000,000 distinct CDR3 sequences, with just over 50% as singletons. Input material: blood. These receptors all come from a woman aged 55 to 70 in good health.

The chain combines TRBV20-1 with TRBJ1-1; the D is unclear. Trimming took off 2 bases at V and 4 bases at J, with 8 bases between the two ends. The germline gives CDR1 DFQATT, CDR2 SNEGSKA (reference sequence). CDR3 length: 12 residues. The DNA for the CDR3 is TGCAGTGCTAGACCCGACACCACTGAAGCTTTCTTT. Translating gives CSARPDTTEAFF.

This clonotype turned up a few times. This chain uses TRBV7-6 with TRBJ2-7; 7 nucleotides line up with TRBD2. V lost 7 bases to trimming and J lost 4 bases; unmatched junction nucleotides: 4. CDR1 and CDR2 (germline): SGHVS, FNYEAQ. The CDR3 runs to 12 residues. The CDR3 region has the DNA TGTGCCAGCACACCCGGGGGGTACGAGCAGTACTTC. Its protein is CASTPGGYEQYF.

This clonotype was found a few times. This sequence joins TRBV7-8 and TRBJ2-5, with no clear D. V was shortened by 3 bases and J by 4 bases, with 21 bases between the two germline ends. The germline V gene has CDR1 SGHVS and CDR2 FQNEAQ. The CDR3 length is 17 residues. The CDR3 DNA is TGTGCCAGCAGCTTTGACCGAAGATCAAGGATGAGAGAGACCCAGTACTTC. It yields the protein CASSFDRRSRMRETQYF.

Notes on this clonotype: A much bigger clone sits one base away, suggesting this may be a read error. The chain combines TRBV28 with TRBJ2-5; D is unresolved. Trimming took 6 bases from V and 3 from J, leaving 8 bases between them. The CDR3 runs 12 residues. Germline lookup yields CDR1 MDHEN and CDR2 SYDVKM. In nucleotides, the CDR3 is TGTGCCAGCAGGCTGGCAGAAGAGACCCAGTACTTC. Translated, it gives CASRLAEETQYF.

This clonotype was counted a few times. The V and J genes are TRBV4-3 and TRBJ2-1; TRBD2 matches 9 bases. The CDR3 is made up of 16 amino acids. J gave up 12 bases and V 0 bases, and 12 bases lay outside the gene matches. Germline V lookup: CDR1 LGHNA, CDR2 YSLEER. The CDR3 DNA is TGCGCCAGCAGCCAAGATTGGTGGCGGGAGGGCCTCGGGCAGTTCTTC. Translating gives CASSQDWWREGLGQFF.

The chain recombines TRBV20-1 with TRBJ2-3; 14 positions agree with TRBD2. The germline V gene encodes CDR1 DFQATT and CDR2 SNEGSKA (reference sequence). V lost 4 bases and J lost 3; bases outside the gene matches: 3. CDR3 length: 15 amino acids. The DNA of the CDR3 is TGCAGTGCTATTCGACTAGCGGGAGGGACAGATACGCAGTATTTT. As protein: CSAIRLAGGTDTQYF.

The rearrangement joins TRBV28 to TRBJ2-3; no firm D call. Trimming cost V 11 bases and J 2 bases, with 8 bases left between them. The CDR3 spans 11 residues. CDR1 is MDHEN, CDR2 SYDVKM, per germline. The CDR3 DNA reads as TGTGCCGGCCGCGACACAGATACGCAGTATTTT. It yields the protein CAGRDTDTQYF.

The chain employs TRBV29-1 and TRBJ2-5; D unresolved. Trimming shortened V by 7 bases and J by 4 bases, and 25 bases separated the two germline ends. Germline assignment: CDR1 SQVTM and CDR2 ANQGSEA. There are 16 residues in the CDR3. This CDR3 is CSATAAYNAFGETQYF. The CDR3 DNA sequence: TGCAGCGCAACAGCTGCGTACAACGCTTTCGGAGAGACCCAGTACTTC.

This clonotype came up once. This chain's CDR3 is CATSEPTQSGYEQFF. The DNA of the CDR3 is TGTGCCACCAGTGAGCCGACTCAGTCTGGCTATGAGCAGTTCTTC. The chain links TRBV24-1 to TRBJ2-1, with D unclear. V lost 4 bases and J 8 bases, leaving 17 bases between the germline ends. CDR1 is KGHDR and CDR2 is SFDVKD in the germline V gene. CDR3 length: 15 residues.

This clonotype was seen just once. The chain's CDR3 is CASSLRTRRDPDTSNEQFF. CDR3 sequence (DNA): TGTGCCAGCAGCTTAAGAACAAGGAGGGACCCAGACACCAGCAATGAGCAGTTCTTC. The chain couples TRBV7-8 to TRBJ2-1; TRBD2 is a possible D gene (6 bases). CDR1 is SGHVS and CDR2 is FQNEAQ in the germline V gene. This CDR3 has 19 amino acids. The V end lost 2 bases, the J end lost 6 bases, and 26 bases lay between the germline ends.

This clonotype appeared a few times. The chain carries TRBV27 and TRBJ2-3; 7 bases are a match to TRBD1. The CDR3 length is 14 residues. After removal of 6 bases from V and 5 bases from J, the junction contained 8 bases not matched to a gene. Germline V gene lookup returns CDR1 MNHEY and CDR2 SMNVEV (reference sequence). The CDR3 reads CASSAGRGIDTQYF. For the CDR3, the DNA is TGTGCCAGCAGCGCCGGCAGGGGGATAGATACGCAGTATTTT.

This chain joins TRBV7-3 and TRBJ2-7; 8 positions agree with TRBD2. CDR3 length equals 14 residues. Germline-derived CDR1 and CDR2 are SGHTA and FQGTGA. Trimming removed 5 bases from V and 6 bases from J; junction bases left unmatched: 9. CDR3 sequence reads: CASSLSGGKGEQYF. The DNA of the CDR3 is TGTGCCAGCAGCCTCTCGGGGGGGAAAGGCGAGCAGTACTTC.

This clonotype was observed a few times. The gene calls are TRBV5-5 and TRBJ2-1; D call uncertain. Germline lookup yields CDR1 SGHKS and CDR2 YYEKEE (reference sequence). There are 17 residues in the CDR3. V gave up 0 bases and J gave up 4 bases, with 17 bases separating them. The CDR3 DNA is TGTGCCAGCAGCTTGGCCTCTTTTGTTCAGGTATACAATGAGCAGTTCTTC. Amino acid sequence: CASSLASFVQVYNEQFF.

The chain carries TRBV6-1 and TRBJ2-7, with unresolved D. The CDR3 extends over 12 amino acids. Trimming removed 4 bases at V and 4 bases at J, with 8 bases between. CDR1 is MNHNS and CDR2 is SASEGT in the germline V gene. The CDR3, as DNA: TGTGCCAGCAGTGTTGTCCCATACGAGCAGTACTTC. Its protein is CASSVVPYEQYF.

CDR3 loop: CASSPQSGTQYF. The CDR3 DNA follows: TGTGCCAGCAGTCCTCAATCAGGTACGCAGTATTTT. V usage is TRBV27 and J usage is TRBJ2-3; D uncertain. Trimming shortened V by 5 bases and J by 8 bases, and 11 bases separated the two germline ends. The CDR3 extends over 12 amino acids. Germline V gene sequence: CDR1 MNHEY, CDR2 SMNVEV (reference sequence).

V and J are TRBV4-1 and TRBJ1-1; D gene ambiguous. V lost 1 base, J lost 6 bases, and 9 bases lay in between. CDR3 size: 13 residues. The germline CDR1 and CDR2 sequences are MGHRA and YSYEKL. CDR3 DNA: TGCGCCAGCAGCCAAGTTGGGGAGGCTGAAGCTTTCTTT. It encodes CASSQVGEAEAFF.

The chain is built from TRBV12-3 or TRBV12-4 and TRBJ2-6; D ambiguous. V lost 5 bases and J 0 bases, leaving 14 bases between the germline ends. This CDR3 region has 17 residues. The CDR3 sequence is CASSPAVFSSGANVLTF. The CDR3, as DNA: TGTGCCAGCAGTCCAGCAGTATTTTCCTCTGGGGCCAACGTCCTGACTTTC.

This clonotype was found many times. The gene calls are TRBV29-1 and TRBJ2-1; D perhaps matches TRBD2 (6 bases). V dropped 3 bases and J dropped 9 bases, with 6 bases sitting between them. The CDR3 is made up of 10 amino acids. From germline, CDR1 is SQVTM and CDR2 ANQGSEA. CDR3 nucleotides: TGCAGCGTTGAGCGGGGTGAGCAGTTCTTC. This gives the protein CSVERGEQFF.

The V gene is TRBV29-1, the J gene TRBJ1-2; the D is unclear. CDR3 size: 13 residues. The germline V and J ends were trimmed by 4 bases and 7 bases, with 16 bases remaining between them. Germline CDR1 and CDR2: SQVTM and ANQGSEA. Here the CDR3 reads CSVGVTEVSGYTF. The CDR3 nucleotides are TGCAGCGTTGGGGTCACGGAAGTCAGTGGCTACACCTTC. Supplemented by reference TRBV29-1 and TRBJ1-2, the full variable domain reads SAVISQKPSRDICQRGTSLTIQCQVDSQVTMMFWYRQQPGQSLTLIATANQGSEATYESGFVIDKFPISRPNLTFSTLTVSNMSPEDSSIYLCSVGVTEVSGYTFGSGTRLTVV.

This rearrangement joins TRBV11-1 to TRBJ2-3; the match to TRBD2 covers 14 bases. V trimming: 1 base; J trimming: 4 bases; junction bases outside the gene matches: 16. CDR1 is SGHAT, CDR2 FQDESV, per germline (reference sequence). This CDR3 has 21 residues. The DNA of the CDR3 is TGTGCCAGCAGCTTAGTAGGGACTAGCGGGAGTCACGGAACATTTCCAGATACGCAGTATTTT. Translating gives CASSLVGTSGSHGTFPDTQYF.